These T cell receptor beta chains were read from a single sample in a study of blood T cell repertoires in COVID-19. Using immunoSEQ multiplex PCR, the repertoire was profiled, and TCRdb retains in-frame clones only, with some absent. The repertoire has roughly 140,000 clones, about four fifths of them found once; the top ten carry roughly 8.8%. Sequencing was performed on peripheral blood. The receptors come from a human donor with acute or convalescent COVID-19. The donor label of this sample is uncertain. The CDR3 runs from the conserved cysteine through the conserved F or W. The order of the fields is D gene, J gene, V gene, clone size, CDR3 DNA, CDR3 protein. A D gene is named only where the DNA matches it firmly. Rows may omit the clone size; those that give it use once, few, many or a size class.

TRBD1,TRBJ1-4,TRBV19,NA,TGTGCCAGTAGTATACTACAGGGGGCAACTAATGAAAAACTGTTTTTT,CASSILQGATNEKLFF
NA,TRBJ1-2,TRBV19,once,TGTGCCAGTAGTACCGACACTTATAACTATGGCTACACCTTC,CASSTDTYNYGYTF
NA,TRBJ1-1,TRBV6-5,NA,TGTGCCAGCAGCCCCGGAGGACGGACTGAAGCTTTCTTT,CASSPGGRTEAFF
NA,TRBJ1-3,TRBV2,NA,TGTGCCAGCAGCTATACAGGGACCTCTGGAAACACCATATATTTT,CASSYTGTSGNTIYF
TRBD1,TRBJ1-5,TRBV18,NA,TGTGCCAGCTCACTCGGGACAGGGGGGACCAATCAGCCCCAGCATTTT,CASSLGTGGTNQPQHF
TRBD2,TRBJ2-3,TRBV6-5,NA,TGTGCCAGCACTTCGACTAGCGGGTTGACAGATACGCAGTATTTT,CASTSTSGLTDTQYF
NA,TRBJ2-3,TRBV7-9,NA,TGTGCCAGCAGCTTGAATAGTCAGGGGTCAGATACGCAGTATTTT,CASSLNSQGSDTQYF
TRBD1,TRBJ1-4,TRBV2,NA,TGTGCCAGCAGGAGACAGGGGGCGGATGAAAAACTGTTTTTT,CASRRQGADEKLFF
TRBD1,TRBJ2-7,TRBV7-9,NA,TGTGCCAGCAGCGTAGGGACAGCTGCACGAGCCTACGAGCAGTACTTC,CASSVGTAARAYEQYF
TRBD1,TRBJ1-1,TRBV12-5,NA,TGTGCTAGTGGGACAGGGGCGCTGAACGCTGAAGCTTTCTTT,CASGTGALNAEAFF
NA,TRBJ2-3,TRBV18,NA,TGTGCCAGCTCACCTAGAACTGATACAGATACGCAGTATTTT,CASSPRTDTDTQYF
TRBD2,TRBJ2-4,TRBV15,few,TGTGCCACCAGCAGGGCTAGCGGGGGAAACATTCAGTACTTC,CATSRASGGNIQYF
TRBD1,TRBJ2-2,TRBV19,NA,TGTGCCAGTAGGAAACAGGGGGCGCGGGCCGGGGAGCTGTTTTTT,CASRKQGARAGELFF
TRBD1,TRBJ1-3,TRBV18,many,TGTGCCAGCTCACCACCGGACAGGGCGCCTGGAAACACCATATATTTT,CASSPPDRAPGNTIYF
TRBD1,TRBJ2-6,TRBV27,NA,TGTGCCAGCAGTCCAAGACAGGGGACCGGCTCTGGGGCCAACGTCCTGACTTTC,CASSPRQGTGSGANVLTF
TRBD1,TRBJ1-2,TRBV6-6,NA,TGTGCCAGCAGTTCCCACGGGGACAGCTATGGCTACACCTTC,CASSSHGDSYGYTF
NA,TRBJ1-1,TRBV30,once,TGTGCCTGGTCTCAGGGGAACACTGAAGCTTTCTTT,CAWSQGNTEAFF
NA,TRBJ1-1,TRBV5-1,few,TGCGCCAGCAGCTTAATTCGGATAGGACTTCGGAACACTGAAGCTTTCTTT,CASSLIRIGLRNTEAFF
NA,TRBJ1-2,TRBV2,few,TGTGCCAGCAGGGCAGGGGATCACTATGGCTACACCTTC,CASRAGDHYGYTF
TRBD2,TRBJ2-7,TRBV5-1,NA,TGCGCCAGCAGCTTCTCCCGACTAGCGGGGGTGGACGAGCAGTACTTC,CASSFSRLAGVDEQYF
TRBD1,TRBJ1-1,TRBV5-1,NA,TGCGCCAGCAGCTTGGGGGACAGGGAGGCTGAAGCTTTCTTT,CASSLGDREAEAFF
NA,TRBJ1-2,TRBV3-1/TRBV3-2,many,TGTGCCAGCAGCGAACTCCAGGGATATGGCTACACCTTC,CASSELQGYGYTF
TRBD2,TRBJ2-1,TRBV9,NA,TGTGCCAGCAGTCTTACTCTGGGGGGGTCCTACAATGAGCAGTTCTTC,CASSLTLGGSYNEQFF
TRBD1,TRBJ2-1,TRBV24-1,NA,TGTGCCACCAGTGATAAGGGACAGGCCCGGGAGCAGTTCTTC,CATSDKGQAREQFF
NA,TRBJ1-1,TRBV5-1,NA,TGCGCCAGCAGCTTGGAGGCAGGGGATTGGGACACTGAAGCTTTCTTT,CASSLEAGDWDTEAFF
TRBD1,TRBJ1-2,TRBV4-1,NA,TGCGCCAGCAGCCAAGCCGGGACAGGGCTACGCTATGGCTACACCTTC,CASSQAGTGLRYGYTF